What follows is one TCR beta chain and its context. Its antigen is still unknown. Per-base qualities were not stored, and no clone one base away is much larger. The entry originates in a study of control samples from healthy donors and cancer patients (dated by TCRdb to between 2020 and 2021). Trimming at the junction amounts to 5 bases on V and 3 bases on J, and the germline ends lie 17 bases apart. The germline V gene (reference sequence) provides CDR1 MNHNY and CDR2 SVGAGI. From the cysteine through the phenylalanine, the CDR3 covers 16 amino acids. Only the CDR3 DNA is retained, 48 bases long and in frame from the first base. Libraries were constructed by the immunoSEQ multiplex PCR assay. TCRdb stores this immuneACCESS table with in-frame sequences only. Part of the clones is absent; in the studies checked, under half of the shortfall reflects unresolved V genes, and no reason is known for the rest. In this sample the table shows some 79,000 clones, roughly 87% of which occur a single time. The top ten clonotypes cover around 3.8% of the sample.

This sequence was found in a woman aged 45 to 65 in good health. The specimen sequenced was blood. The chain joins TRBV6-6 to TRBJ1-5, and perhaps TRBD1 as D gene, on 5 matching bases. In nucleotide form, the sequence is TGTGCCAGCAGTCGAGGGGCAGGGAGGGCCAATCAGCCCCAGCATTTT. Its protein is CASSRGAGRANQPQHF.